The 24 T cell receptor beta chains listed next were all sequenced from one sample in a study of T cells after yellow fever vaccination. TCRdb re-analysed the 5' RACE reads in MiXCR, keeping a single row per CDR3 protein. Of some 340,000 distinct CDR3 sequences listed, around a tenth are singletons. The input for sequencing was CD4+ T cells sorted from PBMCs, taken 45 days after the yellow fever booster vaccination. These receptors were taken from a man aged 18-30 years who received the YFV17D yellow fever vaccine.

This sequence joins TRBV5-1 and TRBJ1-4; D uncertain. V was clipped by 2 bases and J by 10 bases, with 18 bases between them. The CDR3 spans 15 residues. Germline V gene sequence: CDR1 SGHRS, CDR2 YFSETQ. CDR3 region: CASSFSALGKVKLFF. DNA of the CDR3: TGCGCCAGCAGCTTCTCTGCGCTCGGGAAAGTAAAACTGTTTTTT.

Remarks on this clonotype: Relative to the germline gene, one junction end is altered; a read error may explain this. The chain employs TRBV6-5 and TRBJ1-6; weak D call: TRBD1 (6 bases). CDR1 MNHEY and CDR2 SVGAGI come from the germline V gene. The CDR3 has 14 amino acids. CDR3 DNA sequence: TGTCCCAGCAGACGTCCAGGGGAAGGGTCACCCCTCCACTTT. It is translated as CPSRRPGEGSPLHF.

This clonotype was observed a handful of times. This chain joins TRBV9 and TRBJ2-2; D not resolved. The CDR3 totals 16 residues. With 4 bases removed from V and 3 bases from J, the gap between germline ends came to 16 bases. Germline V lookup: CDR1 SGDLS, CDR2 YYNGEE. CDR3 region: CASSPPRARDTGELFF. DNA of the CDR3: TGTGCCAGCAGCCCTCCCCGGGCGCGTGACACCGGGGAGCTGTTTTTT.

The V and J genes are TRBV19 and TRBJ1-5; the D is unclear. Per germline, CDR1 LNHDA and CDR2 SQIVND (reference sequence). Trimming removed 3 bases at V and 11 bases at J, with 17 bases between. CDR3 length: 14 amino acids. CDR3 amino acids: CASSMLGVGMSQHF. DNA of the CDR3: TGTGCCAGTAGTATGCTCGGGGTGGGAATGTCCCAGCATTTT.

For this clonotype: The CDR3 does not end in the conserved phenylalanine or tryptophan, so this is likely a read error. It is unclear where the CDR3 begins or ends on the DNA, so no DNA is shown, and the CDR3 is as TCRdb lists it. The CDR3 here is CASSFPGQPLKS. The chain carries TRBV5-5 and TRBJ2-7; the D call TRBD1 from the table was never checked on the DNA. Germline CDR1 and CDR2: SGHKS and YYEKEE (reference sequence). The CDR3 spans 12 residues, counting both ends.

The CDR3 DNA reads TGTGCCAGCACCCTGCGGAACACTGAAGCTTTCTTT. This translates into CASTLRNTEAFF. The rearrangement links TRBV6-2 or TRBV6-3 to TRBJ1-1; no clear D. The V gene's germline CDR1 is MNHEY and CDR2 SVGEGT. The CDR3 has 12 amino acids. Trimming stripped 7 bases from V and 1 base from J, with 7 bases between.

V gene TRBV7-2 combines with J gene TRBJ2-3; a possible D gene is TRBD1 (5 bases). CDR1 is SGHTA, CDR2 FQGNSA, per germline. Trimming stripped 7 bases from V and 6 bases from J, with 20 bases between. The CDR3 runs 15 residues. CDR3 protein: CASTQARVGQDTQYF. CDR3 sequence (DNA): TGTGCCAGCACCCAGGCCCGGGTGGGGCAGGATACGCAGTATTTT.

This clonotype has a count of ten or more. The chain recombines TRBV7-2 with TRBJ2-3, with D possibly matching TRBD2 (6 bases). Trimming took 2 bases from V and 0 from J, leaving 9 bases between them. The CDR3 has 15 residues. CDR1 SGHTA and CDR2 FQGNSA come from the germline V gene. CDR3 in amino acids: CASSLTGTSTDTQYF. The DNA for the CDR3 is TGTGCCAGCAGCTTAACCGGGACTAGCACAGATACGCAGTATTTT.

This clonotype was detected a few times. The CDR3 bases are TGTGCCAGCAGTTACTCTCCCTTCACGAACGAGCAGTACGTC. Residues: CASSYSPFTNEQYV. The chain joins TRBV6-6 to TRBJ2-7; D gene unclear. Trimming pared 0 bases from V and 5 bases from J, leaving 11 bases between. The CDR3 has 14 residues. CDR1 and CDR2 (germline): MNHNY, SVGAGI (reference sequence).

There are many counts of this clonotype. V and J are TRBV20-1 and TRBJ2-7; D not resolved. The germline V gene has CDR1 DFQATT and CDR2 SNEGSKA (reference sequence). V was shortened by 3 bases and J by 0 bases, with 6 bases between the two germline ends. The CDR3 sequence is 12 residues long. The CDR3 DNA sequence: TGCAGTGCTAGGCCCACCTCCTACGAGCAGTACTTC. Translating gives CSARPTSYEQYF.

Of note for this clonotype: Sequence at one end of the junction differs from germline and may be a read error. V and J are TRBV28 and TRBJ1-5; TRBD1 might be the D (6 bases). This CDR3 is built from 12 residues. Looked up from germline, CDR1 is MDHEN and CDR2 is SYDVKM. The CDR3 here is CACRTAHQPQHF. CDR3 sequence (DNA): TGTGCCTGCAGGACAGCACATCAGCCCCAGCATTTT.

This clonotype was observed a few times. The J gene is TRBJ2-1, the V gene TRBV5-1; a possible D gene is TRBD2 (6 bases). V dropped 0 bases and J dropped 8 bases, with 18 bases sitting between them. CDR1 is SGHRS, CDR2 YFSETQ, per germline. CDR3 length equals 16 residues. CDR3 amino acids: CASSLAIAVGTDEQFF. The DNA for the CDR3 is TGCGCCAGCAGCTTGGCCATAGCGGTTGGTACAGATGAGCAGTTCTTC.

This clonotype was counted ten times or more. The V and J genes are TRBV4-1 and TRBJ1-5, with 7 bases matching TRBD1. The length of the CDR3 is 15 residues. Germline lookup yields CDR1 MGHRA and CDR2 YSYEKL. The J segment lost 7 bases and the V segment lost 3 bases, leaving 9 bases of the junction unmatched. CDR3 sequence: CASSHFRDSNQPQHF. The DNA for the CDR3 is TGCGCCAGCAGCCATTTCCGGGACAGTAACCAGCCCCAGCATTTT.

This clonotype was observed a few times. This chain links TRBV3-1 with TRBJ2-3; D possibly corresponds to TRBD1 (6 bases). The CDR3 has 16 amino acids. The V end was cut by 0 bases, the J end by 2 bases, with 12 bases between. Germline-derived CDR1 and CDR2 are LGHDT and YNNKEL (reference sequence). The CDR3 here is CASSQEGAGDTDTQYF. The CDR3 coding sequence is TGTGCCAGCAGCCAAGAGGGGGCCGGAGACACAGATACGCAGTATTTT.

The chain has TRBV5-5 and TRBJ2-5, with D possibly being TRBD2 (6 bases). Trimming shortened V by 0 bases and J by 4 bases, and 13 bases separated the two germline ends. The germline CDR1 and CDR2 sequences are SGHKS and YYEKEE (reference sequence). The CDR3 has 15 amino acids. The CDR3 sequence: CASSLGSGGGETQYF. The CDR3 nucleotides are TGTGCCAGCAGCTTGGGTAGCGGAGGTGGAGAGACCCAGTACTTC.

There are a few counts of this clonotype. The rearrangement links TRBV15 to TRBJ1-2; D is ambiguous. The CDR3 length is 13 residues. The V and J ends lost 3 bases and 8 bases respectively, with 13 bases between them. Germline lookup yields CDR1 LNHNV and CDR2 YYDKDF (reference sequence). The DNA for the CDR3 is TGTGCCACCAGCAGGGCTATGGAGGGCGGCTACACCTTC. Translated, it gives CATSRAMEGGYTF.

This clonotype was picked up a small number of times. V gene TRBV5-1 combines with J gene TRBJ2-5; TRBD1 matches 7 bases. J lost 5 bases, V lost 1 base, and 5 bases had no gene match. CDR1 is SGHRS, CDR2 YFSETQ, per germline. The CDR3 has 14 residues. The DNA of the CDR3 is TGCGCCAGCAGCTTGTTTTCGGACAGGGAGACCCAGTACTTC. Protein: CASSLFSDRETQYF.

This clonotype appeared a few times. This sequence joins TRBV5-1 and TRBJ1-4; a weak D match, TRBD1 (6 bases). The V gene's germline CDR1 is SGHRS and CDR2 YFSETQ. The germline V and J ends were trimmed by 0 bases and 6 bases, with 15 bases remaining between them. This CDR3 has 16 amino acids. The CDR3, as DNA: TGCGCCAGCAGCTTGGCCGGGGGGCAGGGAGATGAAAAACTGTTTTTT. It translates to CASSLAGGQGDEKLFF. The complete variable domain, with remaining parts taken from reference TRBV5-1 and TRBJ1-4, reads KAGVTQTPRYLIKTRGQQVTLSCSPISGHRSVSWYQQTPGQGLQFLFEYFSETQRNKGNFPGRFSGRQFSNSRSEMNVSTLELGDSALYLCASSLAGGQGDEKLFFGSGTQLSVL.

V is TRBV5-5 and J is TRBJ2-4; possibly TRBD2 for D (5 bases). V lost 1 base and J 3 bases, leaving 14 bases between the germline ends. Per the germline V gene, CDR1 is SGHKS and CDR2 is YYEKEE (reference sequence). The CDR3 is made up of 16 amino acids. CDR3 in amino acids: CASSLTVRVDKNIQYF. CDR3 in DNA: TGTGCCAGCAGCTTGACCGTGAGGGTAGACAAAAACATTCAGTACTTC.

The V gene is TRBV29-1, the J gene TRBJ1-2; no definite D call. The germline gives CDR1 SQVTM, CDR2 ANQGSEA. With 4 bases removed from V and 6 bases from J, the gap between germline ends came to 3 bases. The CDR3 is 9 residues long. In DNA, the CDR3 is TGCAGCGTTGTCGATGGCTACACCTTC. Translated, it gives CSVVDGYTF.

The V and J genes are TRBV10-3 and TRBJ2-3; D may correspond to TRBD1 or TRBD2 (5 bases each). The CDR3 has 18 residues. Germline V gives CDR1 ENHRY, CDR2 SYGVKD. The V end was cut by 0 bases, the J end by 0 bases, with 16 bases between. The CDR3 region is CAISESWGSMVSTDTQYF. Here the CDR3 DNA reads TGTGCCATCAGTGAGTCGTGGGGGAGCATGGTGAGCACAGATACGCAGTATTTT.

This clonotype was counted between two and nine times. The chain combines TRBV7-9 with TRBJ1-2, with D hard to call. V was clipped by 2 bases and J by 7 bases, with 8 bases between them. The CDR3 runs 12 residues. CDR1 is SEHNR and CDR2 is FQNEAQ in the germline V gene (reference sequence). CDR3 in DNA: TGTGCCAGCAGCTTACGCACCATTGGCTACACCTTC. Protein sequence: CASSLRTIGYTF.

This rearrangement joins TRBV4-2 to TRBJ1-2; 7 bases fit TRBD1. The CDR3 runs to 15 residues. V was clipped by 0 bases and J by 4 bases; unmatched bases: 5. Germline lookup yields CDR1 LGHNA and CDR2 YNFKEQ. CDR3 sequence (DNA): TGTGCCAGCAGCCAAGACTCAGGGGGAGGCTATGGCTACACCTTC. This sequence encodes CASSQDSGGGYGYTF.

This clonotype was counted a few times. The rearrangement uses TRBV29-1 and TRBJ2-1; maybe TRBD2 (6 bases). The CDR3 sequence is 13 residues long. V lost 5 bases to trimming and J lost 1 base, with 9 bases between them. Germline V gene lookup returns CDR1 SQVTM and CDR2 ANQGSEA. The CDR3 is CSVRRGSYNEQFF. The CDR3 nucleotides read TGCAGCGTTCGGCGGGGATCCTACAATGAGCAGTTCTTC.